The clone carrying this TCR beta chain has at least ten counts. This CDR3 comprises 16 residues. The germline CDR1 and CDR2 sequences are SQVTM and ANQGSEA. Trimming shortened V by 1 base and J by 1 base, and 14 bases separated the two germline ends. The data are from a study of T-cell reconstitution after alpha-beta-depleted transplantation in children. Molecular barcoding with unique molecular identifiers was used for the TCRbeta library. Via MiXCR, TCRdb re-called the PCR reads, giving one row per CDR3 protein. The sample yields about 190,000 distinct CDR3 sequences, 6% to 7% seen once. The source was PBMCs from the stem cell graft donor, collected from the stem cell graft. The chain carries TRBV29-1 and TRBJ2-4; D possibly corresponds to TRBD1 (6 bases). The receptor was derived from a human donor who donated a stem cell graft to a child with Wiskott-Aldrich syndrome. The CDR3 protein is CSVEGDRSLAKNIQYF. The CDR3 DNA reads as TGCAGCGTTGAAGGAGACAGGTCTCTGGCCAAAAACATTCAGTACTTC. The full variable domain, rest sourced from reference TRBV29-1 and TRBJ2-4, is SAVISQKPSRDICQRGTSLTIQCQVDSQVTMMFWYRQQPGQSLTLIATANQGSEATYESGFVIDKFPISRPNLTFSTLTVSNMSPEDSSIYLCSVEGDRSLAKNIQYFGAGTRLSVL.